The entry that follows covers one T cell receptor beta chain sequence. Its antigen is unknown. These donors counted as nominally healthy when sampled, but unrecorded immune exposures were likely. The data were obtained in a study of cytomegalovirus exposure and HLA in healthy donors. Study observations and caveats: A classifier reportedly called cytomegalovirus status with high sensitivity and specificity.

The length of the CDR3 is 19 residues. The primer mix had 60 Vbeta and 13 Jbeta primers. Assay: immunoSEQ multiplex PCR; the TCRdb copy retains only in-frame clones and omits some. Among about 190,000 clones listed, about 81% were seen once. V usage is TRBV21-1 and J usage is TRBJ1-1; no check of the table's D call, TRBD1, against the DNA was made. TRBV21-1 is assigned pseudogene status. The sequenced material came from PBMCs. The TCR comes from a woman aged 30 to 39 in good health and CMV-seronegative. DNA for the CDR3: TGTGCCAGCAGCAGAAAAGCATCACGGGACAGGGGGCAGAGCACTGAAGCTTTCTTT. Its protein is CASSRKASRDRGQSTEAFF.